This T cell receptor (beta chain) emerged from a study of T cell responses to AZD1222 COVID-19 vaccine. The V segment lost 1 base and the J segment 3 bases; nucleotides outside the gene matches: 4. The germline V gene encodes CDR1 SGHAT and CDR2 FQNNGV. This CDR3 is 15 amino acids long. Data came from immunoSEQ multiplex PCR; TCRdb stores just in-frame clones and leaves some out. The data hold approximately 100,000 clones, with 85% to 90% observed a single time. This receptor was obtained from an adult who received the AZD1222 COVID-19 vaccine. The source material was peripheral blood, sampled 28 days after the second AZD1222 dose. This chain connects TRBV11-2 to TRBJ2-7; 9 positions agree with TRBD2. CDR3 loop: CASSLAPTSGYEQYF. Written as DNA, the CDR3 is TGTGCCAGCAGCTTAGCGCCGACTAGCGGCTACGAGCAGTACTTC.